The sequence of this T cell receptor (beta chain) was determined in a study of Tregs in tolerant kidney transplant recipients. Study results and caveats: Tregs expanded with activated donor B cells seemed most donor-specific. Validation in larger populations is needed because few patients were studied. Biological reproducibility was not directly addressed, but technical replication error appeared minimal.

Germline V CDR1 and CDR2: SGHTA, FQGNSA. This CDR3 contains 16 residues. The V gene end was trimmed by 5 bases and the J gene end by 3 bases; junction bases not matched to a gene: 7. Profiling relied on immunoSEQ multiplex PCR, and the TCRdb table lists in-frame clones only, not all of them. The sample consists of 100,000 to 150,000 clones, approximately 90% of them appearing once. With respect to this clone: The target antigen is unknown.

Unstimulated regulatory T cells (CD4+CD25+CD127-), CD4+CD25- non-regulatory cells, CD4 and CD8 cells were FACS-sorted from thawed PBMCs. The sequence was obtained from a human donor in good health. This chain joins TRBV7-2 and TRBJ2-2, with 9 bases that match TRBD2. Sequencing input: CD4+ T cells from blood. CDR3 amino acids: CASSPRTSAYTGELFF. CDR3 bases: TGTGCCAGCAGCCCCAGGACTAGCGCCTACACCGGGGAGCTGTTTTTT.